This T cell receptor beta chain is drawn from a study of T cell responses to AZD1222 COVID-19 vaccine (dated by TCRdb to 2020 to 2022). Notes on the research overall: AZD1222 recipients with second doses at about 4 weeks or about 12 weeks were pooled, because spike-specific TCR depth and breadth did not differ between schedules. TCR sequencing covered roughly 230 trial participants: approximately 200 given two doses of AZD1222 and 26 given two doses of MenACWY control vaccine. Enrollment into the trials was organized by age into subgroups of 18-55, 56-69 and 70-plus years, and those subgroups contained roughly 150, 30 and 60 TCR-sequenced participants, respectively. Findings and caveats that apply to the study as a whole: Conclusions about previously exposed vaccinees are limited, since just a handful of AZD1222 recipients were seropositive for SARS-CoV-2 at baseline. Because no samples from the day 14 peak response were available, repertoires could be characterized only after the peak T cell response. The 56-69-year group was small, and its depth increase did not reach significance, likely because of low power. Vaccine-associated CD4 TCRs spanned the whole spike protein, with dominant responses in regions 160-218 and 743-854. Participants were mostly white British, with more females than males. The authors suggested clonal diversity may have been underestimated. After two AZD1222 doses, both the breadth and the depth of spike-specific TCRs were significantly higher than at day 0 and than in MenACWY recipients. Reportedly, close to half of the unique spike-specific TCRs recognized epitopes lying outside the regions that are mutated in the B.1.351 and B.1.1.7 variants.

V drops 7 bases and J drops 1 base, leaving 4 bases in between. The germline V gene gives CDR1 as SQVTM and CDR2 as ANQGSEA. Its CDR3 holds 10 amino acids, cysteine through phenylalanine. CDR3 DNA only is kept here, 30 bases in frame from base 1. This specimen's time point label, per the study, means: baseline before first vaccination. Vaccinee samples were obtained from the UK trials COV001 and COV002, which included a single-blind randomized controlled phase 2/3 trial of AZD1222 (ChAdOx1 nCoV-19) in healthy adults. Trial participant PBMC samples were collected at day 0 and day 28 after the second dose for TCRbeta chain sequencing. On this clone itself: This receptor's antigen is unknown. Base-call qualities are not available, and no considerably larger clone is one nucleotide away.

The CDR3 regions of human TCRbeta chains were analyzed by immunosequencing. Concerning the study's data processing: Repertoire TCRs were matched against a reference library of SARS-CoV-2-specific TCRs generated with the MIRA antigen-specificity platform. Breadth meant the fraction of unique TCRs that were SARS-CoV-2-associated, whereas depth meant the fraction of total T cells that were SARS-CoV-2-associated. Using the MIRA data, each spike-specific TCR was mapped to the spike region that the TCR reacts to and placed in a CD4 or CD8 class. Log10-transformed breadth and depth values were compared by one-way ANOVA with Sidak's multiple comparisons tests. TCRdb limited this immuneACCESS table to in-frame rearrangements with V and J called. A share of clones is missing; checked studies link under half to unresolved V genes, and the rest is unexplained. The V and J calls and the clone size are those of that table, but D and trimming were determined from the DNA. This sample lists tens of thousands of clones; 90% were detected once. Around 5.3% of the sample is in the top ten clones.

The chain is made from TRBV29-1 and TRBJ1-1; no D gene is confidently identified. The TCR comes from an adult in good health. The sample here was peripheral blood, taken on day 0 of AZD1222 vaccination. The nucleotide sequence is TGCAGCGGGAGGAACACTGAAGCTTTCTTT. Its product reads: CSGRNTEAFF.